This T cell receptor (beta chain) was captured in a study of blood T cell repertoires in COVID-19 (dated by TCRdb to the early 2020s). For context, the study as a whole: Samples from collaborators originated in the United States, Italy and Spain and spanned both the acute and convalescent phases of COVID-19. The prospective study material was composed of cDNA or gDNA derived from T cells, B-cell-depleted T cells, or PBMCs. The dataset comprised deeply sampled blood TCRbeta repertoires from subjects exposed to, actively infected with, or recovered from COVID-19. The repertoires were made available in a free public database intended to serve as a resource for research on the immune response to SARS-CoV-2. The samples were drawn from two sources: the first 160 participants of the ongoing ImmuneRACE study, and approximately 1,300 subjects contributed by 6 global collaborators. A de-identified subject ID, COVID-19 status, age in years and sex were almost always included in the sample metadata. Where available, HLA class I and class II types were taken from metadata supplied by the sample provider and were not determined by assay-based typing.

One collaborating source in Seattle enrolled patients during active infection and followed them longitudinally through the course of disease. Collaborating institutions collected whole blood in K2EDTA tubes following their own protocols. For TCRbeta analysis, collaborator samples were shipped as frozen whole blood, as isolated PBMCs, or as DNA extracted from either sample type. Paper-wide results and their limitations: Clinical and demographic metadata were provided uncurated, with the amount varying by source and participant.

The immunoSEQ Assay, a bias-controlled multiplex PCR, was used to amplify TCRbeta CDR3 regions from genomic DNA. Concerning the study's data processing: The number of nucleated cells in each sample was estimated from the amplification of reference gene primers within the assay. To quantify the absolute abundance of each unique TCRbeta CDR3 rearrangement, sequence reads were collapsed and filtered. For each sample, productive Simpson clonality was calculated as the square root of Simpson's diversity index over productive rearrangements. TCRdb's version of the immuneACCESS table is confined to in-frame rearrangements and falls short of the full clone set. An unresolved V gene accounts for under half of the shortfall where checked; the remainder is of unknown origin. D and trimming were read from the DNA, whereas the V and J calls and clone size are those reported in that table. The sample table lists about 170,000 clones, under 90% of them with a count of one. The ten largest account for about 14% of the sample.

Concerning this clone itself: What antigen it recognizes has not been identified. No much larger clonotype is one base removed from it; base qualities were not supplied.

Sequencing input: peripheral blood. This sequence was found in a woman in her seventies with COVID-19, enrolled during active disease.

CDR3 region: CASSTSGSTDTQYF. The base sequence is TGTGCCAGTAGTACTAGCGGCAGCACAGATACGCAGTATTTT. The chain was built from TRBV19 and TRBJ2-3; 7 junctional bases match TRBD2. Inclusive of the bounding cysteine and phenylalanine, the CDR3 is 14 residues long. The retained sequence is limited to the CDR3, 42 bases, with the frame set at the first base. From V the trimming removes 4 bases and from J it removes 0 bases, while the gene matches leave 1 base of the junction unaccounted for. Looking up the germline V gene (reference sequence) yields CDR1 LNHDA and CDR2 SQIVND.